Below, 15 T cell receptor beta chains from the same sample are listed, as sequenced in a study of shared clonotypes between healthy human individuals. TCRdb's copy holds only in-frame clones and misses some; the assay was immunoSEQ multiplex PCR. The sample shows approximately 2.4 million clones, approximately 94% of them seen only once. Input material: naive CD4+ T cells sorted from blood. The subset was: CD45RA+ positively selected. These receptors all come from a man between 18 and 29 years old in good health.

This chain links TRBV6-6 with TRBJ1-2; possibly TRBD1 for D (5 bases). Germline V gene lookup returns CDR1 MNHNY and CDR2 SVGAGI (reference sequence). The V end lost 4 bases, the J end lost 8 bases, and 11 bases lay between the germline ends. The CDR3 loop spans 12 amino acids. The CDR3, as DNA: TGTGCCAGCAGTTCGGGGGGGAGGGGCTACACCTTC. Translation: CASSSGGRGYTF.

The J gene is TRBJ2-5, the V gene TRBV6-5, with D tentatively TRBD2 (6 bases). The germline gives CDR1 MNHEY, CDR2 SVGAGI. This CDR3 is built from 15 residues. The V end lost 2 bases, the J end lost 2 bases, and 12 bases lay between the germline ends. DNA of the CDR3: TGTGCCAGCAGTTACGGGAGGAGGCTACAAGAGACCCAGTACTTC. It is translated as CASSYGRRLQETQYF.

This chain links TRBV13 with TRBJ1-2; a possible D gene is TRBD1 (6 bases). Trimming took 1 base from V and 0 from J, leaving 9 bases between them. The CDR3 runs to 15 residues. In germline, CDR1 is PRHDT, CDR2 FYEKMQ (reference sequence). The CDR3 region has the DNA TGTGCCAGCAGCTTAGTGGAGGGGGCTAACTATGGCTACACCTTC. Encoded protein: CASSLVEGANYGYTF.

The V call is TRBV6-6, the J call TRBJ2-1, with D perhaps TRBD1 or TRBD2 (5 bases each). This CDR3 has 13 amino acids. With 8 bases removed from V and 6 bases from J, the gap between germline ends came to 14 bases. Germline loops: CDR1 MNHNY, CDR2 SVGAGI (reference sequence). DNA of the CDR3: TGTGCCAGCGGGGTGTTGGGGACCAATGAGCAGTTCTTC. This codes for CASGVLGTNEQFF.

The gene calls are TRBV7-2 and TRBJ2-7; 8 bases match TRBD2. The CDR3 sequence is 14 residues long. Germline V gene sequence: CDR1 SGHTA, CDR2 FQGNSA. The J segment lost 5 bases and the V segment lost 6 bases, leaving 9 bases of the junction unmatched. The CDR3 DNA follows: TGTGCCAGCAGGCGAGCGGGAGAACGGAACGAGCAGTACTTC. Protein sequence: CASRRAGERNEQYF. Full variable domain (rest looked up from reference TRBV7-2 and TRBJ2-7): GAGVSQSPSNKVTEKGKDVELRCDPISGHTALYWYRQSLGQGLEFLIYFQGNSAPDKSGLPSDRFSAERTGGSVSTLTIQRTQQEDSAVYLCASRRAGERNEQYFGPGTRLTVT.

This sequence joins TRBV7-9 and TRBJ1-2; D remains unclear. V lost 0 bases and J lost 0, with 11 bases in between. CDR1 is SEHNR and CDR2 is FQNEAQ in the germline V gene (reference sequence). The CDR3 sequence is 16 residues long. CDR3 in amino acids: CASSLAPMGANYGYTF. CDR3 nucleotides: TGTGCCAGCAGCTTAGCCCCGATGGGAGCTAACTATGGCTACACCTTC. Supplemented by reference TRBV7-9 and TRBJ1-2, the full variable domain reads DTGVSQNPRHKITKRGQNVTFRCDPISEHNRLYWYRQTLGQGPEFLTYFQNEAQLEKSRLLSDRFSAERPKGSFSTLEIQRTEQGDSAMYLCASSLAPMGANYGYTFGSGTRLTVV.

The CDR3 protein is CASSPGVMNTEAFF. CDR3 bases: TGTGCCAGCAGTCCTGGGGTTATGAACACTGAAGCTTTCTTT. This chain links TRBV6-6 with TRBJ1-1; the D is unclear. The CDR3 spans 14 residues. V was shortened by 5 bases and J by 0 bases, with 10 bases between the two germline ends. Germline V gives CDR1 MNHNY, CDR2 SVGAGI (reference sequence).

CDR3 protein: CASTGTGQYRNTGELFF. In DNA form, the CDR3 reads TGCGCCAGTACTGGGACGGGGCAATATAGGAACACCGGGGAGCTGTTTTTT. V and J are TRBV5-1 and TRBJ2-2; either TRBD1 or TRBD2 may supply D (5 bases each). CDR1 is SGHRS and CDR2 is YFSETQ in the germline V gene. The CDR3 loop spans 17 amino acids. Trimming shortened V by 8 bases and J by 1 base, and 21 bases separated the two germline ends.

The J gene is TRBJ2-2, the V gene TRBV5-1, with 11 bases lining up with TRBD1. CDR1 SGHRS and CDR2 YFSETQ come from the germline V gene. V lost 4 bases to trimming and J lost 7 bases; unmatched junction nucleotides: 6. CDR3 size: 15 residues. Here the CDR3 DNA reads TGCGCCAGCAGCGCCGGACAGGGGGCTGGCGGGGAGCTGTTTTTT. Translating it yields CASSAGQGAGGELFF.

This rearrangement joins TRBV19 to TRBJ2-5, with D possibly matching TRBD1 (6 bases). Germline assignment: CDR1 LNHDA and CDR2 SQIVND (reference sequence). The CDR3 runs 14 residues. Trimming removed 4 bases from V and 4 bases from J, with 13 bases in between. CDR3 in DNA: TGTGCCAGTAGTACAGGGGTATACGGAGAGACCCAGTACTTC. Translation: CASSTGVYGETQYF.

This clone was observed once. The J gene is TRBJ2-3, the V gene TRBV30; 11 bases agree with TRBD2. V lost 6 bases to trimming and J lost 1 base; unmatched junction nucleotides: 3. This CDR3 region has 14 residues. Germline V gives CDR1 GTSNPN, CDR2 SVGIG (reference sequence). Here the CDR3 DNA reads TGTGCCTGTCGACTAGCGGGACGCACAGATACGCAGTATTTT. Protein sequence: CACRLAGRTDTQYF.

V gene TRBV5-1 combines with J gene TRBJ2-2; TRBD2 might be the D (6 bases). This CDR3 is built from 14 residues. From germline, CDR1 is SGHRS and CDR2 YFSETQ. Trimming pared 4 bases from V and 4 bases from J, leaving 11 bases between. The CDR3 reads CASSEAGFTGELFF. The DNA of the CDR3 is TGCGCCAGCAGCGAAGCGGGTTTCACCGGGGAGCTGTTTTTT.

This chain joins TRBV6-5 and TRBJ1-2; 7 nucleotides agree with TRBD1. CDR3 length: 13 residues. Trimming at V came to 2 bases and at J to 8 bases, leaving 5 bases not matched to a gene. Looked up from germline, CDR1 is MNHEY and CDR2 is SVGAGI. Written as DNA, the CDR3 is TGTGCCAGCAGTTACAAAGGGGGCAGGGGCTACACCTTC. Protein product: CASSYKGGRGYTF.

The gene calls are TRBV4-3 and TRBJ2-1; D unclear. Trimming left V 2 bases short and J 8 bases short, with 7 bases between. The CDR3 length is 12 residues. In germline, CDR1 is LGHNA, CDR2 YSLEER. In DNA form, the CDR3 reads TGCGCCAGCAGCCAACGACGCGATGAGCAGTTCTTC. Protein product: CASSQRRDEQFF.

The V gene is TRBV4-1, the J gene TRBJ1-4; the D gene is possibly TRBD1 (6 bases). The length of the CDR3 is 16 residues. Deletions cut 4 bases from V and 4 bases from J, with 16 bases between. Germline loops: CDR1 MGHRA, CDR2 YSYEKL. CDR3 sequence: CASSRELGGYNEKLFF. Written as DNA, the CDR3 is TGCGCCAGCAGCCGCGAGTTGGGGGGCTATAATGAAAAACTGTTTTTT.